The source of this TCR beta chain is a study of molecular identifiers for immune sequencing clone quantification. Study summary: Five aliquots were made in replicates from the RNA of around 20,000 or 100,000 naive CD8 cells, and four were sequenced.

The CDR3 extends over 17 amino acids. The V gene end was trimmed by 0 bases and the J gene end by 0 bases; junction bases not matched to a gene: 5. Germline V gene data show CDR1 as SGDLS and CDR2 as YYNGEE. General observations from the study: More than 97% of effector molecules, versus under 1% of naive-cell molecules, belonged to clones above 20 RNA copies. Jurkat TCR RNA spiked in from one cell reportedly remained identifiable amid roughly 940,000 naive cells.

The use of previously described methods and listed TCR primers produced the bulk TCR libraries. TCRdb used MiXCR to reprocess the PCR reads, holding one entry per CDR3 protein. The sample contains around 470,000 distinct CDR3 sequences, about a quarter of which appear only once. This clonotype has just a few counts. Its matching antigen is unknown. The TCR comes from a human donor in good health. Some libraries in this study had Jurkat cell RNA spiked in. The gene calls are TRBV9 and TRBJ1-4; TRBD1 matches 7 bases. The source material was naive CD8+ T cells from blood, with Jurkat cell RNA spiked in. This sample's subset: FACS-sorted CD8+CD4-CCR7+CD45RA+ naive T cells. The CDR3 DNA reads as TGTGCCAGCAGCGTAGCGGGGGACAGCGCAACTAATGAAAAACTGTTTTTT. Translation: CASSVAGDSATNEKLFF. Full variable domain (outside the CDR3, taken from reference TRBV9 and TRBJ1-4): DSGVTQTPKHLITATGQRVTLRCSPRSGDLSVYWYQQSLDQGLQFLIQYYNGEERAKGNILERFSAQQFPDLHSELNLSSLELGDSALYFCASSVAGDSATNEKLFFGSGTQLSVL.